Each of the 30 T cell receptor beta chains below was sequenced from the same sample in a study of blood T cell repertoires in COVID-19. Sequencing was performed with immunoSEQ multiplex PCR; in TCRdb, only in-frame clones are kept and a portion is missing. The sample has 95,000 to 130,000 clones; approximately 82% are singletons. Source material: peripheral blood. These receptor sequences come from a man aged 70-80 years with active or convalescent COVID-19.

The V call is TRBV5-1, the J call TRBJ1-3; D perhaps matches TRBD1 (5 bases). With 4 bases removed from V and 0 bases from J, the gap between germline ends came to 8 bases. The CDR3 is 14 residues long. Germline values: CDR1 SGHRS, CDR2 YFSETQ. CDR3 in amino acids: CASSGGGSGNTIYF. The CDR3 bases are TGCGCCAGCAGCGGCGGGGGCTCTGGAAACACCATATATTTT.

The genes are TRBV7-2 and TRBJ2-1; TRBD2 aligns across 8 bases. Germline CDR1 is SGHTA and CDR2 is FQGNSA. The CDR3 totals 18 residues. V gave up 8 bases and J gave up 0 bases; unmatched junction bases: 15. CDR3: CASASVVAGGRSYNEQFF. CDR3 sequence (DNA): TGTGCCAGCGCATCCGTTGTGGCGGGGGGCCGCTCCTACAATGAGCAGTTCTTC.

The chain links TRBV29-1 to TRBJ2-2; 7 bases agree with TRBD1. Germline CDR1 reads SQVTM; CDR2 reads ANQGSEA. The CDR3 is 15 amino acids. Unmatched junction bases numbered 2, after V lost 0 bases and J lost 1 base. CDR3 DNA: TGCAGCGTTGAAGAAAGGACAGGGAACACCGGGGAGCTGTTTTTT. Amino acids: CSVEERTGNTGELFF.

The gene calls are TRBV28 and TRBJ2-1; 9 bases fit TRBD1. Germline V gene sequence: CDR1 MDHEN, CDR2 SYDVKM. The CDR3 is 18 residues long. Trimming cost V 1 base and J 6 bases; bases outside gene matches: 13. The CDR3 region has the DNA TGTGCCAGCAGTTTATCGGGACAGGGTCAACACAAGAGCAATGAGCAGTTCTTC. Its translation is CASSLSGQGQHKSNEQFF.

The rearrangement uses TRBV28 and TRBJ1-4; D uncertain. This CDR3 contains 14 residues. Germline CDR1 MDHEN, CDR2 SYDVKM. Deletions cut 5 bases from V and 10 bases from J, with 17 bases between. The CDR3 region has the DNA TGTGCCAGCAGTGAGACACGGAAGCGGGGAAAACTGTTTTTT. Residues: CASSETRKRGKLFF.

The CDR3 coding sequence is TGTGCCAGCAGTGAATCTTGGAGCTCCTATAATTCACCCCTCCACTTT. It specifies CASSESWSSYNSPLHF. The gene calls are TRBV25-1 and TRBJ1-6; D not resolved. Trimming pared 1 base from V and 0 bases from J, leaving 7 bases between. The CDR3 loop spans 16 amino acids. Germline loops: CDR1 MGHDK, CDR2 SYGVNS.

The genes are TRBV4-1 and TRBJ1-6; maybe TRBD1 (6 bases). Germline lookup yields CDR1 MGHRA and CDR2 YSYEKL. V was shortened by 1 base and J by 7 bases, with 11 bases between the two germline ends. The CDR3 has 15 residues. In DNA form, the CDR3 reads TGCGCCAGCAGCCAAGGAACAGGGTTCAATTCACCCCTCCACTTT. This translates into CASSQGTGFNSPLHF.

The chain combines TRBV7-2 with TRBJ1-6, with D perhaps matching TRBD1 (5 bases). Germline V gives CDR1 SGHTA, CDR2 FQGNSA. CDR3 length: 15 residues. V was trimmed by 1 base and J by 9 bases, leaving 13 bases between them. CDR3 in DNA: TGTGCCAGCAGCTTAGATCAGGGATTTGGTTCACCCCTCCACTTT. Protein: CASSLDQGFGSPLHF. The full variable domain, completed using reference TRBV7-2 and TRBJ1-6, is GAGVSQSPSNKVTEKGKDVELRCDPISGHTALYWYRQSLGQGLEFLIYFQGNSAPDKSGLPSDRFSAERTGGSVSTLTIQRTQQEDSAVYLCASSLDQGFGSPLHFGNGTRLTVT.

The chain recombines TRBV11-3 with TRBJ1-1; the D is unclear. V lost 0 bases and J 7 bases, leaving 9 bases between the germline ends. The CDR3 sequence is 13 residues long. In germline, CDR1 is SGHNT, CDR2 YENEEA. The CDR3 here is CASSLDVGGEAFF. The CDR3 DNA reads TGTGCCAGCAGCTTAGATGTGGGAGGTGAAGCTTTCTTT.

The chain joins TRBV5-1 to TRBJ2-1; 10 bases are a match to TRBD1. V dropped 0 bases and J dropped 9; count of bases not matched to a gene: 6. The CDR3 extends over 15 amino acids. Germline V CDR1 and CDR2: SGHRS, YFSETQ. CDR3 DNA sequence: TGCGCCAGCAGCTTGGATCGGGACAGGGGAGGTGAGCAGTTCTTC. Its translation: CASSLDRDRGGEQFF.

The chain is built from TRBV7-2 and TRBJ1-2, with D maybe TRBD1 (6 bases). This CDR3 comprises 11 residues. The V end lost 5 bases, the J end lost 14 bases, and 15 bases lay between the germline ends. Germline CDR1 reads SGHTA; CDR2 reads FQGNSA. This chain's CDR3 is CASSPRTEITF. The CDR3 DNA reads TGTGCCAGCAGCCCGCGGACAGAAATTACCTTC.

The chain employs TRBV7-2 and TRBJ1-1; 8 bases fit TRBD1. This CDR3 is 16 amino acids long. The V and J ends lost 5 bases and 5 bases, in that order; junction bases with no gene match: 13. The germline CDR1 and CDR2 sequences are SGHTA and FQGNSA. The CDR3 DNA follows: TGTGCCAGCAGCAAGACAGGGGAGGTTTTTGGAACTGAAGCTTTCTTT. Residues: CASSKTGEVFGTEAFF.

The chain has TRBV5-4 and TRBJ2-7; TRBD1 agrees at 9 bases. Trimming at V came to 5 bases and at J to 4 bases, leaving 7 bases not matched to a gene. Germline V CDR1 and CDR2: SGHNT, YYREEE (reference sequence). CDR3 length: 14 amino acids. CDR3 DNA: TGTGCCAGCAGTCGTGCGGGACAGGGTTACGAGCAGTACTTC. Amino acid sequence: CASSRAGQGYEQYF.

The chain has TRBV11-2 and TRBJ1-1, with a possible D match to TRBD1 (5 bases). The germline V gene encodes CDR1 SGHAT and CDR2 FQNNGV. The ends were cut back, 5 bases at V and 4 bases at J, with 14 bases in the middle. This CDR3 contains 14 residues. CDR3 sequence reads: CASSPFQGITEAFF. CDR3 sequence (DNA): TGTGCCAGCAGCCCTTTCCAGGGAATCACTGAAGCTTTCTTT.

The chain couples TRBV29-1 to TRBJ1-1, with 9 bases matching TRBD1. The CDR3 contains 14 residues. Germline loops: CDR1 SQVTM, CDR2 ANQGSEA. V dropped 6 bases and J dropped 5; count of bases not matched to a gene: 10. CDR3 residues: CSVGQGGLQTEAFF. CDR3 coding DNA: TGCAGCGTGGGACAGGGAGGATTACAGACTGAAGCTTTCTTT.

The V call is TRBV5-6, the J call TRBJ2-1; D might be TRBD2 (5 bases). Between the trimmed V and J ends, which lost 3 bases and 5 bases, there was a span of 9 bases. In germline, CDR1 is SGHDT, CDR2 YYEEEE. This CDR3 region has 13 residues. Here the CDR3 reads CASSSTGNNEQFF. The CDR3 nucleotides read TGTGCCAGCAGCTCCACGGGAAACAATGAGCAGTTCTTC.

V gene TRBV24-1 combines with J gene TRBJ2-5; 10 nucleotides agree with TRBD1. The CDR3 covers 16 residues. V shed 5 bases, J shed 2 bases, and the junction held 7 bases outside the gene matches. CDR1 and CDR2 from the germline V gene are KGHDR and SFDVKD. CDR3 sequence: CATSATGTGDQETQYF. As DNA, the CDR3 is TGTGCCACCAGTGCTACCGGGACAGGGGATCAAGAGACCCAGTACTTC.

This clone appeared once. J is TRBJ1-2 and V is TRBV5-1; D gene ambiguous. The length of the CDR3 is 15 residues. The germline V gene encodes CDR1 SGHRS and CDR2 YFSETQ. The V and J ends lost 0 bases and 5 bases respectively, with 14 bases between them. CDR3 DNA: TGCGCCAGCAGCTTGGCTCGAGGGCCACTTTATGGCTACACCTTC. This gives the protein CASSLARGPLYGYTF.

The rearrangement links TRBV9 to TRBJ2-5, with 9 bases that match TRBD2. Per the germline V gene, CDR1 is SGDLS and CDR2 is YYNGEE. With 0 bases clipped from V and 1 base from J, the junction kept 4 bases outside the gene matches. CDR3 length: 16 amino acids. This chain's CDR3 is CASSVGAAGGQETQYF. DNA of the CDR3: TGTGCCAGCAGCGTAGGCGCAGCGGGAGGCCAAGAGACCCAGTACTTC.

The chain is built from TRBV10-2 and TRBJ2-1; 7 nucleotides align to TRBD2. Trimming cost V 3 bases and J 4 bases; bases outside gene matches: 3. Germline-derived CDR1 and CDR2 are WSHSY and SAAADI. The CDR3 is 14 amino acids. The CDR3 sequence: CASSDGRGYNEQFF. The CDR3 DNA reads TGCGCCAGCAGTGACGGGCGGGGGTACAATGAGCAGTTCTTC.

This chain uses TRBV9 with TRBJ2-3, with 14 bases fitting TRBD2. There are 17 residues in the CDR3. Trimming cost V 0 bases and J 1 base; bases outside gene matches: 1. Germline values: CDR1 SGDLS, CDR2 YYNGEE. CDR3 region: CASSVVGLAGGTDTQYF. The CDR3 bases are TGTGCCAGCAGCGTAGTGGGACTAGCGGGGGGCACAGATACGCAGTATTTT.

This rearrangement joins TRBV20-1 to TRBJ1-1; 7 positions match TRBD1. The V gene end was trimmed by 6 bases and the J gene end by 3 bases; junction bases not matched to a gene: 1. The V gene's germline CDR1 is DFQATT and CDR2 SNEGSKA (reference sequence). CDR3 size: 11 residues. This CDR3 is CSAQGDTEAFF. The CDR3 nucleotides are TGCAGTGCCCAGGGGGACACTGAAGCTTTCTTT.

Here the CDR3 DNA reads TGTGCCAGCAGCTTACTGCCGTCTAGCAGGCCCCAAGAGACCCAGTACTTC. The encoded protein is CASSLLPSSRPQETQYF. The gene calls are TRBV7-9 and TRBJ2-5; D may be TRBD2 (5 bases). The V gene lost 2 bases and the J gene lost 1 base, with 17 bases spanning the gap. In germline, CDR1 is SEHNR, CDR2 FQNEAQ (reference sequence). The CDR3 has 17 residues.

The rearrangement links TRBV27 to TRBJ1-2; 8 nucleotides align to TRBD1. This CDR3 region has 13 residues. Germline V CDR1 and CDR2: MNHEY, SMNVEV (reference sequence). Trimming removed 4 bases from V and 3 bases from J; junction bases left unmatched: 1. CDR3 bases: TGTGCCAGCAGTTACAGGGGGGACTATGGCTACACCTTC. This sequence encodes CASSYRGDYGYTF.

The chain joins TRBV28 to TRBJ1-2; 9 nucleotides align to TRBD1. The V gene's germline CDR1 is MDHEN and CDR2 SYDVKM. The V segment lost 2 bases and the J segment 0 bases; nucleotides outside the gene matches: 4. The CDR3 contains 16 residues. DNA for the CDR3: TGTGCCAGCAGTTTAGGGGGACAGGGTGCTAACTATGGCTACACCTTC. As protein: CASSLGGQGANYGYTF.

V usage is TRBV7-9 and J usage is TRBJ2-1, with D perhaps matching TRBD2 (6 bases). V gave up 7 bases and J gave up 2 bases, with 12 bases separating them. CDR1 SEHNR and CDR2 FQNEAQ come from the germline V gene (reference sequence). There are 14 residues in the CDR3. CDR3 sequence reads: CASTSSGPYNEQFF. For the CDR3, the DNA is TGTGCCAGCACCTCGAGCGGGCCCTACAATGAGCAGTTCTTC.

The chain is built from TRBV7-8 and TRBJ1-6, with D unresolved. The CDR3 has 14 amino acids. The germline V gene has CDR1 SGHVS and CDR2 FQNEAQ. Trimming took off 1 base at V and 4 bases at J, with 5 bases between the two ends. CDR3 amino acids: CASSLDGYNSPLHF. The CDR3 region has the DNA TGTGCCAGCAGCTTAGACGGTTATAATTCACCCCTCCACTTT.

This chain links TRBV7-9 with TRBJ1-1; 7 bases match TRBD1. Germline CDR1 and CDR2: SEHNR and FQNEAQ (reference sequence). The J segment lost 1 base and the V segment lost 5 bases, leaving 7 bases of the junction unmatched. The length of the CDR3 is 15 residues. CDR3 region: CASSQPRQGNTEAFF. The DNA of the CDR3 is TGTGCCAGCAGCCAACCCCGACAGGGGAACACTGAAGCTTTCTTT.

The chain employs TRBV2 and TRBJ2-3; weak D call: TRBD1 (5 bases). V was shortened by 6 bases and J by 3 bases, with 7 bases between the two germline ends. Germline V gene sequence: CDR1 SNHLY, CDR2 FYNNEI. The CDR3 sequence is 12 residues long. CDR3 in DNA: TGTGCCAGCAGGGGGCAAACAGATACGCAGTATTTT. It codes for CASRGQTDTQYF.

V gene TRBV7-9 combines with J gene TRBJ2-7, with 9 bases fitting TRBD2. From germline, CDR1 is SEHNR and CDR2 FQNEAQ (reference sequence). The CDR3 runs to 14 residues. Trimming removed 5 bases from V and 4 bases from J; junction bases left unmatched: 6. CDR3 protein: CASSAAGGRYEQYF. DNA of the CDR3: TGTGCCAGCAGCGCGGCGGGGGGGCGTTACGAGCAGTACTTC.